This TCR beta chain was recorded in a study of vaccination and CD4 T cells after COVID-19. Study background: Participants were administered two doses of either the BNT162b2 or the mRNA-1273 vaccine.

Sequencing of the DNA from cultured CD4+ T cells was carried out with the Oncomine TCR Beta short-read assay. Via MiXCR, TCRdb re-called the PCR reads, giving one row per CDR3 protein. This sample has thousands of distinct CDR3 sequences, with over 20% found just once. Judged by abundance, this clonotype is medium-sized. The antigen is undetermined. Documented treatment: approximately nine-day PBMC culture with coronavirus spike peptide pools or control peptides (ViraFEST assay). Gathering of the CD4+ T cells, from the unexposed donor, took place before the COVID-19 pandemic (2011-2018). As cell numbers allowed, unexposed-donor CD4+ T cells faced SARS-CoV-2 S/N and four cold-coronavirus spikes. Germline V CDR1 and CDR2: KGHDR, SFDVKD. The CDR3 extends over 16 amino acids. Trimming at V came to 2 bases and at J to 4 bases, leaving 6 bases not matched to a gene.

The origin of this receptor is a human donor in good health. The sequencing input was CD4+ T cells from blood, cultured in vitro. The V call is TRBV24-1, the J call TRBJ2-5; 10 bases are a match to TRBD1. The chain's CDR3 is CATSDSPRTGGETQYF. CDR3 DNA sequence: TGTGCCACCAGTGATTCCCCCCGGACAGGGGGAGAGACCCAGTACTTC.